This T cell receptor beta chain was observed in a study of cytomegalovirus exposure and HLA in healthy donors. General observations from the study: Some V segments (TRBV6-2 and TRBV6-3 among them) were excluded as indistinguishable.

Concerning this clone: The target antigen is unknown.

The primer mix had 60 Vbeta and 13 Jbeta primers. The repertoire was sequenced with immunoSEQ multiplex PCR; TCRdb's copy has only in-frame clones and lacks some. The sample lists some 170,000 clones, almost 80% seen once, with roughly 5.8% in the top ten. Each donor's status was that of a healthy bone marrow donor. The CDR3 extends over 13 amino acids. Germline-derived CDR1 and CDR2 are SGHDT and YYEEEE. The J segment lost 4 bases and the V segment lost 2 bases, leaving 2 bases of the junction unmatched. The sample taken for sequencing was PBMCs. V gene TRBV5-6 combines with J gene TRBJ2-7, with 8 bases fitting TRBD1. The TCR was taken from a man aged 40-49 years in good health and CMV-seropositive. The CDR3 coding sequence is TGTGCCAGCAGCTTTAGACAGGGGTACGAGCAGTACTTC. Translation: CASSFRQGYEQYF.